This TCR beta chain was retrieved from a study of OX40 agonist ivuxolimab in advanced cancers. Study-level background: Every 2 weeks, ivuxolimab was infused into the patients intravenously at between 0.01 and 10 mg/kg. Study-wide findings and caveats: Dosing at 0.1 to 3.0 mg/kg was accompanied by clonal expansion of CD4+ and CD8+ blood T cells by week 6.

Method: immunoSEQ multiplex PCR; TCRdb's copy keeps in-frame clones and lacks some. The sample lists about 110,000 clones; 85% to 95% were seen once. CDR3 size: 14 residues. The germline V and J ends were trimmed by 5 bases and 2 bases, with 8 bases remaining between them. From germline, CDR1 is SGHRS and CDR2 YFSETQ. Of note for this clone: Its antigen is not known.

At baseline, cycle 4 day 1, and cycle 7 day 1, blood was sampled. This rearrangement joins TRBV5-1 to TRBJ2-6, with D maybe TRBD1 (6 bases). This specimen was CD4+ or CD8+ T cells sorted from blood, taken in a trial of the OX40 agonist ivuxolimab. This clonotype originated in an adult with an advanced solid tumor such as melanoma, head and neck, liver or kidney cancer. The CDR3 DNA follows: TGCGCCAGCAGTAGGGGGACTGGGGCCAACGTCCTGACTTTC. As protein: CASSRGTGANVLTF. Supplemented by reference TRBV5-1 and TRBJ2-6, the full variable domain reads KAGVTQTPRYLIKTRGQQVTLSCSPISGHRSVSWYQQTPGQGLQFLFEYFSETQRNKGNFPGRFSGRQFSNSRSEMNVSTLELGDSALYLCASSRGTGANVLTFGAGSRLTVL.